What follows is one T cell receptor (beta chain) and its context. The sample is drawn from a study of blood T cell repertoires in COVID-19. Whole-study context: Donors in the United States, Italy and Spain gave samples during acute or convalescent COVID-19. PBMCs, B-cell-depleted T cells, or T cells provided the cDNA or gDNA that made up the material.

Per the study methods: The authors estimated nucleated cell counts from reference gene primer amplification. Repertoires were generated with immunoSEQ multiplex PCR, while TCRdb's copy carries only in-frame clones and drops some. The D gene and trimming were derived from the DNA, and the V and J assignments and clone size from that table. The table shows about 88,000 clones, with about 83% occurring only once. Looked up from germline, CDR1 is LNHNV and CDR2 is YYDKDF (reference sequence). The CDR3 covers 14 residues. Trimming at V came to 4 bases and at J to 4 bases, leaving 5 bases not matched to a gene.

The sequenced material came from peripheral blood. The clonotype was recovered from a woman aged 70-85 years with acute or convalescent COVID-19. The rearrangement uses TRBV15 and TRBJ2-3, with 7 bases aligning to TRBD1. CDR3: CATSTGTEADTQYF. Written as DNA, the CDR3 is TGTGCCACCAGCACCGGGACAGAGGCAGATACGCAGTATTTT.